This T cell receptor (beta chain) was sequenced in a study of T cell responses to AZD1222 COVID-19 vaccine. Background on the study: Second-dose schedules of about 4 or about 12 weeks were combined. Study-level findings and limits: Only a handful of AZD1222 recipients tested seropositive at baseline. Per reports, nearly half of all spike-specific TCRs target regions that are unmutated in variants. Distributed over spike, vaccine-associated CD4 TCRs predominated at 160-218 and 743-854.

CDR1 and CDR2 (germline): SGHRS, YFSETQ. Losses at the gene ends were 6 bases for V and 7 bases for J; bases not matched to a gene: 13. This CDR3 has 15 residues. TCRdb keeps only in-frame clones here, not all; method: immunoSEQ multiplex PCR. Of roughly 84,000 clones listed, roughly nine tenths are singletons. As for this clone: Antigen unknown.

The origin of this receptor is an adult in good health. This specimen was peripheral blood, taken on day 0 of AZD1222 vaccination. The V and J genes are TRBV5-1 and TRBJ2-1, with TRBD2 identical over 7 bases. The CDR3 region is CASTPLADPRNEQFF. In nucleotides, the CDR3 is TGCGCCAGCACCCCCCTAGCGGACCCGAGAAATGAGCAGTTCTTC.